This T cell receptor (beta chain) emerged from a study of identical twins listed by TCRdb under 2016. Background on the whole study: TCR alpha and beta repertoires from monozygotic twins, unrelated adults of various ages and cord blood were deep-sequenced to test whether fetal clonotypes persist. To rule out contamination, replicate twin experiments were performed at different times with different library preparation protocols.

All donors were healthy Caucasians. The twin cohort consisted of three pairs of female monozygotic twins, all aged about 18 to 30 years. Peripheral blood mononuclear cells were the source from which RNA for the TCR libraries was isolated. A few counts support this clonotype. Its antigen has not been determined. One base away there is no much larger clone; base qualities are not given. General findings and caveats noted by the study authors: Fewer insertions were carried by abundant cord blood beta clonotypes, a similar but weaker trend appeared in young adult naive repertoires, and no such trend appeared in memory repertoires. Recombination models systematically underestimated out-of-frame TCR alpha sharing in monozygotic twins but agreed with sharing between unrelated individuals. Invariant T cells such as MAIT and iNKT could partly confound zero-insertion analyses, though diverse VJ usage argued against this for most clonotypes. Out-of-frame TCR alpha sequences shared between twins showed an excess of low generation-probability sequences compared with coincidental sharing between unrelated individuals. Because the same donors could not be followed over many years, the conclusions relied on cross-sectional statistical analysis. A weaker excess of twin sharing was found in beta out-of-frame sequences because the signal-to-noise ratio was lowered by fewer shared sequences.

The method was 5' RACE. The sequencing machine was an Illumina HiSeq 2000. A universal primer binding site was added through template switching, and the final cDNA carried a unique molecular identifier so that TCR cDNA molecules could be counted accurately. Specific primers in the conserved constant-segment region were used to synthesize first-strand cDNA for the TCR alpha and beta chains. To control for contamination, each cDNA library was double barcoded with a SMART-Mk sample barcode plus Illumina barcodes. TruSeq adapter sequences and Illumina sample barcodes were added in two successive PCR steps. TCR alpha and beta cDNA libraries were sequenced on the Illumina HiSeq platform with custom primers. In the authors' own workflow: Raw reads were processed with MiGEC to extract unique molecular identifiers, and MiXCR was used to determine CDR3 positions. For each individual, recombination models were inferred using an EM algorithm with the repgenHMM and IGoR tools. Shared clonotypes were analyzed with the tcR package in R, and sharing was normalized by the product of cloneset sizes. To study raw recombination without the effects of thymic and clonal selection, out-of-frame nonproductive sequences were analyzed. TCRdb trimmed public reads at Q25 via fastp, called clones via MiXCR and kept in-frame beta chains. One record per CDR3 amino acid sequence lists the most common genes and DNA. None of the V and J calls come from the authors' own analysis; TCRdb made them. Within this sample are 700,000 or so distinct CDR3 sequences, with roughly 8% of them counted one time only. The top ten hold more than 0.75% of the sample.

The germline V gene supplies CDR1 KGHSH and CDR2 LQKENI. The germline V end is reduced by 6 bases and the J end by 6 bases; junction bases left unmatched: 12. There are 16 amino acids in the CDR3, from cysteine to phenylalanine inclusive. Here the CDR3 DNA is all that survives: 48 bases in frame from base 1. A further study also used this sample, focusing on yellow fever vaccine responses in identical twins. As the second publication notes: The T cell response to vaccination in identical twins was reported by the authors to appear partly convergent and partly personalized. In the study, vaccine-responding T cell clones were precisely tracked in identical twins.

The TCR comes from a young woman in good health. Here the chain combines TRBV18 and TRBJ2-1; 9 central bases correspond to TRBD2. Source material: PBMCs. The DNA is TGTGCCAGCTCCCCAGGGACTAGCCCGGGGGGCAATGAGCAGTTCTTC. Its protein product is CASSPGTSPGGNEQFF.